A selection of T cell receptor beta chains follows, all from one sample in a study of blood T cells in healthy people across ages. TCRdb used MiXCR to reprocess the 5' RACE reads, holding one entry per CDR3 protein. The sample has 550,000 to 600,000 distinct CDR3 sequences, roughly 29% seen once. Sequences were obtained from blood. The source is a woman in her sixties or seventies in good health. Both conserved end residues are part of each CDR3. A D gene is named only where the DNA matches it firmly. Clone size appears in some rows only: once, few, many, or a class for an expanded clone.

>TRBD2|few|TRBV11-2|TRBJ2-2|18
TGTGCCAGCAGCGAAACGGGACTAGCTTACGCGAACACCGGGGAGCTGTTTTTT
CASSETGLAYANTGELFF
>-|few|TRBV4-3|TRBJ2-7|13
TGCGCCAGCAGCCAGGAGAGGGTTTACGAGCAGTACTTC
CASSQERVYEQYF
>TRBD2|-|TRBV10-3|TRBJ2-5|16
TGTGCCATCAGTGACCCCGGGACTAGCCCACAAAAGACCCAGTACTTC
CAISDPGTSPQKTQYF
>-|few|TRBV10-3|TRBJ1-3|16
TGTGCCATCAGTGAGTCGATCCCAGGCTCTGGAAACACCATATATTTT
CAISESIPGSGNTIYF
>TRBD2|-|TRBV9|TRBJ2-1|14
TGTGCCAGCAGCGTCTTCGGGAGGGCTGGTGAGCAGTTCTTC
CASSVFGRAGEQFF
>-|-|TRBV29-1|TRBJ2-1|15
TGCAGCGTTGAAGACCCATTTAAACCATACAATGAGCAGTTCTTC
CSVEDPFKPYNEQFF
>-|-|TRBV20-1|TRBJ2-5|12
TGCAGTACGATCGACGGGCGAGAGACCCAGTACTTC
CSTIDGRETQYF
>TRBD1|-|TRBV6-1|TRBJ2-1|16
TGTGCCGGCAGTGATACCTCCCGGACAGGGGTCACCGAGCAGTTCTTC
CAGSDTSRTGVTEQFF
>-|-|TRBV30|TRBJ1-1|14
TGTGCCTGGAGACACCTTCGAAAGGGGACTGAAGCTTTCTTT
CAWRHLRKGTEAFF
>TRBD1|-|TRBV7-9|TRBJ1-4|15
TGTGCCAGCACCAACCTTCAGGGGGGGGATGAAAAACTGTTTTTT
CASTNLQGGDEKLFF
>-|-|TRBV24-1|TRBJ2-1|16
TGTGCCACCAGTGACGTACAGGGCGAGGGGTACAATGAGCAGTTCTTC
CATSDVQGEGYNEQFF
>TRBD2|-|TRBV10-3|TRBJ2-1|15
TGTGCCATCAGCTTACTAGCGGGGATAAACAATGAGCAGTTCTTC
CAISLLAGINNEQFF
>TRBD2|many|TRBV3-1|TRBJ2-1|15
TGTGCCAGCAGCCCCCGGGGTAGCGGGTTAGATGAGCAGTTCTTC
CASSPRGSGLDEQFF
>TRBD2|-|TRBV11-3|TRBJ2-1|16
TGTGCCAGCAGCCCAGCGGGGCTAGCGGGGGGAGGTGAGCAGTTCTTC
CASSPAGLAGGGEQFF
>-|few|TRBV20-1|TRBJ1-4|13
TGCAGTGCTAGACGCAGGGGTAATGAAAAACTGTTTTTT
CSARRRGNEKLFF
>TRBD1|few|TRBV10-3|TRBJ2-7|16
TGTGCCATCAGTGAGTCGAGTGGGACAGGGAAGTACGAGCAGTACTTC
CAISESSGTGKYEQYF